This T cell receptor (beta chain) was sequenced for a study of PD-1 blockade in classical Hodgkin lymphoma. Broader study findings: Nivolumab initiated under 1 year post-ASCT led to patient exclusion.

As to this clone: No antigen is known for it.

This table comes from immunoSEQ multiplex PCR, and its TCRdb copy is limited to in-frame clones, with some not included. The table records several thousand clones, about 80% of them present only once. V lost 4 bases, J lost 4 bases, and 10 bases stayed unmatched. CDR3 size: 18 residues. From germline, CDR1 is SGHRS and CDR2 YFSETQ. Time point: cycle 4 day 1 (C4D1), after five to seven weeks of nivolumab. Each patient experienced a relapse that followed autologous stem cell transplantation, and brentuximab vedotin exposure varied. The chain is built from TRBV5-1 and TRBJ2-3, with 15 bases fitting TRBD2. The source is a human donor with classical Hodgkin lymphoma. Material: peripheral blood mononuclear cells (PBMCs), obtained before the fourth cycle of nivolumab. The CDR3 DNA follows: TGCGCCAGCAGCACAGGACTAGCGGGAGGGCCTGGGGCAGATACGCAGTATTTT. Its protein is CASSTGLAGGPGADTQYF.